The 28 T cell receptor beta chains given below trace back to one sample, sequenced in a study of cytomegalovirus exposure and HLA in healthy donors. Both 60 Vbeta primers and 13 Jbeta primers went into the PCR. Clones were read by immunoSEQ multiplex PCR, and TCRdb kept only the in-frame ones, dropping some. The sample contains 75,000 to 100,000 clones, 65% to 75% of which appear only once. The sample taken for sequencing was PBMCs. These receptor sequences come from a female donor in good health and CMV-seropositive.

This clone appeared a few times. The chain links TRBV10-3 to TRBJ1-1; 9 bases line up with TRBD1. Germline values: CDR1 ENHRY, CDR2 SYGVKD. The CDR3 is 14 amino acids. The V gene end was trimmed by 5 bases and the J gene end by 3 bases; junction bases not matched to a gene: 4. The CDR3 DNA reads as TGTGCCATCAGTACACAGGGGGCGGACACTGAAGCTTTCTTT. Its protein is CAISTQGADTEAFF.

The table lists this clone with a few counts. The V gene is TRBV5-1, the J gene TRBJ2-1; 8 bases line up with TRBD2. The CDR3 contains 14 residues. The V and J ends lost 5 bases and 9 bases, in that order; junction bases with no gene match: 10. Germline V gene sequence: CDR1 SGHRS, CDR2 YFSETQ. This CDR3 reads CASRLGLVEGEQFF. The CDR3, as DNA: TGCGCCAGCAGGCTGGGACTAGTGGAGGGTGAGCAGTTCTTC.

This rearrangement joins TRBV7-2 to TRBJ1-5; TRBD1 matches 9 bases. The CDR3 covers 15 residues. Germline V gene data show CDR1 as SGHTA and CDR2 as FQGNSA. With 4 bases clipped from V and 7 bases from J, the junction kept 8 bases outside the gene matches. CDR3 protein: CASSSVGQGIQPQHF. In DNA, the CDR3 is TGTGCCAGCAGCTCGGTGGGACAGGGCATACAGCCCCAGCATTTT.

V and J are TRBV30 and TRBJ1-1; 8 bases agree with TRBD1. CDR3 length equals 13 residues. Germline V CDR1 and CDR2: GTSNPN, SVGIG (reference sequence). The trim removed 5 bases at V and 0 bases at J, leaving 2 bases unmatched. This CDR3 reads CAWYRGVNTEAFF. DNA for the CDR3: TGTGCCTGGTACAGGGGGGTGAACACTGAAGCTTTCTTT.

There are a few counts of this clone. The genes are TRBV6-1 and TRBJ1-2; D is ambiguous. The CDR3 runs to 15 residues. V shed 4 bases and J shed 0 bases, with 12 bases lying between them. Looked up from germline, CDR1 is MNHNS and CDR2 is SASEGT. CDR3 amino acids: CASSVEPRANYGYTF. The CDR3 bases are TGTGCCAGCAGTGTAGAACCGCGGGCTAACTATGGCTACACCTTC.

The chain combines TRBV28 with TRBJ1-3, with 8 bases that match TRBD1. Per the germline V gene, CDR1 is MDHEN and CDR2 is SYDVKM. The CDR3 is 17 amino acids. Trimming took 1 base from V and 4 from J; bases not matched to a gene: 9. CDR3 DNA: TGTGCCAGCAGTTTATCGGTTGCGTGGACAGGGGGAAACACCATATATTTT. It is translated as CASSLSVAWTGGNTIYF.

V usage is TRBV14 and J usage is TRBJ2-5; D may be TRBD1 (6 bases). The CDR3 loop spans 16 amino acids. The V end was cut by 4 bases, the J end by 5 bases, with 20 bases between. The germline gives CDR1 SGHDN, CDR2 FVKESK. CDR3 amino acids: CASSRRFTGPRETQYF. DNA of the CDR3: TGTGCCAGCAGCCGGCGATTCACAGGGCCAAGGGAGACCCAGTACTTC.

This clone appeared a few times. The chain uses TRBV30 and TRBJ2-6; TRBD1 aligns across 8 bases. Losses at the gene ends were 4 bases for V and 1 base for J; bases not matched to a gene: 6. The CDR3 has 16 residues. The germline gives CDR1 GTSNPN, CDR2 SVGIG (reference sequence). In nucleotides, the CDR3 is TGTGCCTGGACCAGGACAGGGTATTCTGGGGCCAACGTCCTGACTTTC. It codes for CAWTRTGYSGANVLTF.

The rearrangement uses TRBV2 and TRBJ2-2, with D unresolved. Germline V gene data show CDR1 as SNHLY and CDR2 as FYNNEI. The CDR3 has 12 amino acids. V shed 7 bases and J shed 10 bases, with 13 bases lying between them. The CDR3 sequence: CASNVETQELFF. In DNA form, the CDR3 reads TGTGCCAGCAATGTAGAGACTCAGGAGCTGTTTTTT.

The V gene is TRBV10-2, the J gene TRBJ2-3; TRBD1 agrees at 9 bases. Germline V gene data show CDR1 as WSHSY and CDR2 as SAAADI. The CDR3 runs to 16 residues. V dropped 3 bases and J dropped 3; count of bases not matched to a gene: 7. The CDR3 DNA reads as TGCGCCAGCAGTGATCTACAGGGGGCTAGGACAGATACGCAGTATTTT. Its translation is CASSDLQGARTDTQYF.

The rearrangement joins TRBV4-2 to TRBJ1-1, with 9 bases aligning to TRBD1. The germline gives CDR1 LGHNA, CDR2 YNFKEQ. The junction had 1 base not matched to a gene; V was cut back by 4 bases and J by 4 bases. CDR3 length: 13 amino acids. CDR3 protein: CASSRDRATEAFF. The CDR3, as DNA: TGTGCCAGCAGCCGGGACAGGGCCACTGAAGCTTTCTTT.

The genes are TRBV7-2 and TRBJ2-7; no clear D gene. Germline V lookup: CDR1 SGHTA, CDR2 FQGNSA. CDR3 length: 13 residues. Trimming took 5 bases from V and 1 from J, leaving 9 bases between them. CDR3: CASSPSLSYEQYF. The CDR3 DNA sequence: TGTGCCAGCAGCCCTTCCCTTTCCTACGAGCAGTACTTC.

This clone has a single count. The V and J genes are TRBV4-1 and TRBJ2-5, with D maybe TRBD2 (5 bases). Looked up from germline, CDR1 is MGHRA and CDR2 is YSYEKL. The CDR3 loop spans 15 amino acids. The V end was cut by 3 bases, the J end by 4 bases, with 15 bases between. As DNA, the CDR3 is TGCGCCAGCAGCCAGCTCGGACTCTACGGAGAGACCCAGTACTTC. This sequence encodes CASSQLGLYGETQYF.

The chain uses TRBV5-4 and TRBJ2-5, with D possibly matching TRBD2 (5 bases). Trimming stripped 4 bases from V and 2 bases from J, with 18 bases between. The CDR3 length is 16 residues. Germline CDR1 SGHNT, CDR2 YYREEE (reference sequence). CDR3 region: CASSADLFTLQETQYF. CDR3 in DNA: TGTGCCAGCAGCGCGGACTTATTTACCCTACAAGAGACCCAGTACTTC.

In its sample, this clone was seen a few times. This rearrangement joins TRBV6-5 to TRBJ1-1, with 7 bases that match TRBD1. The CDR3 totals 14 residues. Trimming cost V 0 bases and J 7 bases; bases outside gene matches: 5. CDR1 is MNHEY, CDR2 SVGAGI, per germline. In DNA, the CDR3 is TGTGCCAGCAGTTACTCTTGGACAGGAAGTGAAGCTTTCTTT. Translating gives CASSYSWTGSEAFF.

The chain carries TRBV4-3 and TRBJ1-2, with no clear D. This CDR3 has 14 amino acids. Trimming removed 1 base at V and 3 bases at J, with 9 bases between. Germline V gene data show CDR1 as LGHNA and CDR2 as YSLEER. This CDR3 reads CASSQVRGDYGYTF. CDR3 DNA: TGCGCCAGCAGCCAAGTCCGGGGTGACTATGGCTACACCTTC.

This chain links TRBV7-9 with TRBJ2-7; the match to TRBD2 covers 13 bases. The J segment lost 5 bases and the V segment lost 5 bases, leaving 6 bases of the junction unmatched. The CDR3 is made up of 15 amino acids. Germline CDR1 SEHNR, CDR2 FQNEAQ (reference sequence). The CDR3 region is CASSLLAGGPDEQYF. In DNA form, the CDR3 reads TGTGCCAGCAGCCTACTAGCGGGAGGGCCCGACGAGCAGTACTTC.

This rearrangement joins TRBV5-1 to TRBJ1-1; D remains unclear. Germline CDR1 SGHRS, CDR2 YFSETQ. The CDR3 length is 13 residues. Trimming removed 0 bases at V and 6 bases at J, with 9 bases between. Here the CDR3 reads CASSLGGYPEAFF. The CDR3 DNA reads TGCGCCAGCAGCTTGGGAGGGTATCCTGAAGCTTTCTTT.

V is TRBV9 and J is TRBJ1-5, with 9 bases that match TRBD1. Germline V lookup: CDR1 SGDLS, CDR2 YYNGEE. V lost 0 bases, J lost 6 bases, and 7 bases stayed unmatched. This CDR3 has 16 amino acids. CDR3 DNA sequence: TGTGCCAGCAGCGTAGCCTCGGGGACAGGGTCTCAGCCCCAGCATTTT. This encodes CASSVASGTGSQPQHF.

The gene calls are TRBV19 and TRBJ2-2; tentative D call: TRBD2 (5 bases). This CDR3 has 14 residues. Germline loops: CDR1 LNHDA, CDR2 SQIVND (reference sequence). Trimming stripped 5 bases from V and 3 bases from J, with 10 bases between. The CDR3 spells CASSRGGDTGELFF. DNA for the CDR3: TGTGCCAGTAGTCGCGGAGGTGACACCGGGGAGCTGTTTTTT.

This clone was counted a single time. The rearrangement links TRBV7-2 to TRBJ2-1; weak D call: TRBD2 (6 bases). In germline, CDR1 is SGHTA, CDR2 FQGNSA. The germline V and J ends were trimmed by 0 bases and 9 bases, with 6 bases remaining between them. The CDR3 is 12 amino acids. The CDR3 DNA is TGTGCCAGCAGCTTAGCGGGGGGTGAGCAGTTCTTC. It encodes CASSLAGGEQFF.

This clone has just a few counts. The rearrangement joins TRBV6-1 to TRBJ1-4; D may be TRBD1 (6 bases). CDR1 and CDR2 (germline): MNHNS, SASEGT. Trimming pared 1 base from V and 7 bases from J, leaving 16 bases between. The CDR3 runs to 16 residues. The CDR3 here is CASSEEVGEGGEKLFF. The CDR3 nucleotides read TGTGCCAGCAGTGAAGAAGTAGGGGAAGGGGGTGAAAAACTGTTTTTT.

The J gene is TRBJ2-1, the V gene TRBV29-1; 7 bases fit TRBD2. Trimming at V came to 7 bases and at J to 5 bases, leaving 8 bases not matched to a gene. CDR1 is SQVTM, CDR2 ANQGSEA, per germline. CDR3 size: 13 residues. CDR3 region: CSGSGLPHNEQFF. The CDR3, as DNA: TGCAGCGGTAGCGGGTTGCCCCACAATGAGCAGTTCTTC.

This clone was counted a single time. The chain carries TRBV29-1 and TRBJ2-1; 9 positions agree with TRBD2. The germline gives CDR1 SQVTM, CDR2 ANQGSEA. This CDR3 has 14 residues. With V trimmed by 4 bases and J by 7 bases, 8 bases remained unmatched. The CDR3 region has the DNA TGCAGCGTTGTTTGGCGGGGGGGCCCTAATGAGCAGTTCTTC. This sequence encodes CSVVWRGGPNEQFF.

This clone was recorded once. The V call is TRBV7-3, the J call TRBJ2-2, with 9 bases fitting TRBD2. The CDR3 is made up of 14 amino acids. Trimming removed 6 bases from V and 3 bases from J; junction bases left unmatched: 2. Germline V gene data show CDR1 as SGHTA and CDR2 as FQGTGA. This chain's CDR3 is CASRLAGDTGELFF. Written as DNA, the CDR3 is TGTGCCAGCAGATTAGCGGGAGACACCGGGGAGCTGTTTTTT. The whole variable domain, remainder taken from reference TRBV7-3 and TRBJ2-2, is GAGVSQTPSNKVTEKGKYVELRCDPISGHTALYWYRQSLGQGPEFLIYFQGTGAADDSGLPNDRFFAVRPEGSVSTLKIQRTERGDSAVYLCASRLAGDTGELFFGEGSRLTVL.

V gene TRBV2 combines with J gene TRBJ2-5, with a tentative D call TRBD2 (7 bases). The CDR3 runs 15 residues. The ends were cut back, 6 bases at V and 5 bases at J, with 19 bases in the middle. Germline loops: CDR1 SNHLY, CDR2 FYNNEI. The CDR3 DNA sequence: TGTGCCAGCAGCGGGGGGCAAGCGGGGTGGGAGACCCAGTACTTC. This encodes CASSGGQAGWETQYF.

This clone occurred once. The genes are TRBV11-2 and TRBJ2-7; TRBD2 might be the D (7 bases). CDR1 is SGHAT, CDR2 FQNNGV, per germline. This CDR3 comprises 14 residues. Trimming removed 1 base from V and 5 bases from J, with 12 bases in between. The CDR3 DNA reads as TGTGCCAGCAGCTTAGCCGGGGGGCTGAACGAGCAGTACTTC. It is translated as CASSLAGGLNEQYF.

The CDR3 loop reads CASSYSGGGVNEQFF. The CDR3 bases are TGTGCCAGCAGTTATAGCGGGGGGGGCGTCAATGAGCAGTTCTTC. The chain employs TRBV28 and TRBJ2-1; the match to TRBD2 covers 11 bases. Per the germline V gene, CDR1 is MDHEN and CDR2 is SYDVKM. The CDR3 consists of 15 residues. V was pared by 4 bases and J by 6 bases, with 5 bases of the junction left unmatched.